Below, 15 T cell receptor beta chains from the same sample are listed, as sequenced in a study of T cells expressing NK-cell markers. TCRdb re-called the 5' RACE reads and shows each CDR3 protein once, DNA omitted. Its listing shows about 460,000 distinct CDR3 sequences. The sequenced sample consisted of blood T cells: a sorted CD56 or NKG2C T cell subset, CD4+ or CD8+ T cells, or bulk PBMC T cells (not recorded which). These receptors all stem from a woman aged 50 to 60 in good health.

The chain links TRBV19 to TRBJ2-5; TCRdb proposes TRBD2, but this gene call is untestable without DNA. The CDR3 contains 13 residues. Germline values: CDR1 LNHDA, CDR2 SQIVND (reference sequence). This CDR3 is CASSAGLAKTQYF.

This chain uses TRBV20-1 with TRBJ2-4; TCRdb picks TRBD2, but there is no DNA to check that call. The CDR3 runs to 14 residues. CDR1 and CDR2 (germline): DFQATT, SNEGSKA (reference sequence). The CDR3 sequence: CSATGGRGENIQYF.

This chain joins TRBV5-1 and TRBJ2-2; TCRdb's D call, TRBD1, is unchecked because there is no DNA. The CDR3 has 15 residues. The V gene's germline CDR1 is SGHRS and CDR2 YFSETQ. CDR3 region: CASRYGQGQAGELFF.

V gene TRBV10-3 combines with J gene TRBJ1-5. The CDR3 has 15 residues. Germline loops: CDR1 ENHRY, CDR2 SYGVKD. CDR3 sequence reads: CAISEGRNSNQPQHF.

This chain uses TRBV3-1 with TRBJ2-2; TCRdb outputs TRBD2, but without DNA this stays unchecked. CDR1 and CDR2 from the germline V gene are LGHDT and YNNKEL (reference sequence). This CDR3 contains 15 residues. The CDR3 sequence: CASSQTGLTTGELFF.

The chain is built from TRBV5-1 and TRBJ2-1; TCRdb's D call of TRBD1 is untestable without DNA. CDR1 is SGHRS and CDR2 is YFSETQ in the germline V gene. CDR3 length equals 16 residues. This CDR3 reads CASRRTGTGVTREQFF.

The chain combines TRBV5-1 with TRBJ2-3; TCRdb selects TRBD2, and the lack of DNA leaves this call unchecked. CDR1 and CDR2 from the germline V gene are SGHRS and YFSETQ. CDR3 length: 16 amino acids. The chain's CDR3 is CASSLSGGFSTDTQYF. Combining the CDR3 with reference TRBV5-1 and TRBJ2-3 gives the whole variable domain KAGVTQTPRYLIKTRGQQVTLSCSPISGHRSVSWYQQTPGQGLQFLFEYFSETQRNKGNFPGRFSGRQFSNSRSEMNVSTLELGDSALYLCASSLSGGFSTDTQYFGPGTRLTVL.

The chain is built from TRBV3-1 and TRBJ1-1; TCRdb indicates TRBD1, and absent DNA this call remains unverified. CDR1 and CDR2 (germline): LGHDT, YNNKEL (reference sequence). The CDR3 extends over 14 amino acids. The chain's CDR3 is CASSQGYRGREAFF.

The rearrangement links TRBV6-2 or TRBV6-3 to TRBJ2-3. Germline V CDR1 and CDR2: MNHEY, SVGEGT. This CDR3 spans 17 amino acids. The CDR3 here is CASSVGRSLSSTDTQYF.

The genes are TRBV24-1 and TRBJ2-1; TCRdb picks TRBD2, but there is no DNA to check that call. This CDR3 has 14 residues. Germline V gene lookup returns CDR1 KGHDR and CDR2 SFDVKD. CDR3 residues: CATSGSSGTVEQFF.

The rearrangement joins TRBV5-5 to TRBJ2-1; TCRdb picks TRBD2, but there is no DNA to check that call. The CDR3 has 16 residues. Germline lookup yields CDR1 SGHKS and CDR2 YYEKEE (reference sequence). CDR3 protein: CASHPIAGSSYNEQFF.

The chain uses TRBV4-1 and TRBJ1-1; the TCRdb call, TRBD1, lacks DNA for checking. The CDR3 consists of 15 residues. Germline V gene sequence: CDR1 MGHRA, CDR2 YSYEKL. CDR3 sequence reads: CASSQEEQGDTEAFF.

The chain uses TRBV12-3 or TRBV12-4 and TRBJ1-5. This CDR3 has 15 residues. CDR3: CASISGPRSNQPQHF.

This chain connects TRBV5-4 to TRBJ2-2; TCRdb's assignment of TRBD2 cannot be checked, as there is no DNA. The CDR3 covers 19 residues. Germline loops: CDR1 SGHNT, CDR2 YYREEE (reference sequence). This CDR3 reads CASSSPGLAGGPKSGELFF. Variable domain in full (rest from reference TRBV5-4 and TRBJ2-2): ETGVTQSPTHLIKTRGQQVTLRCSSQSGHNTVSWYQQALGQGPQFIFQYYREEENGRGNFPPRFSGLQFPNYSSELNVNALELDDSALYLCASSSPGLAGGPKSGELFFGEGSRLTVL.

The CDR3 is CASSFPGWGSEQFF. The V call is TRBV11-3, the J call TRBJ2-1; TCRdb outputs TRBD1, but without DNA this stays unchecked. The CDR3 has 14 amino acids. Germline CDR1 is SGHNT and CDR2 is YENEEA.